This T cell receptor beta chain is drawn from a study of Tregs in tolerant kidney transplant recipients. Data came from immunoSEQ multiplex PCR; TCRdb stores just in-frame clones and leaves some out. The profile covers some 70,000 clones, with roughly 92% appearing a single time and roughly 9.7% taken by the ten largest. Points from the study as a whole: For some patients, primers changed over time, blocking nucleotide-level comparison. Tregs expanded with activated donor B cells seemed most donor-specific.

CD4+CD25+CD127- Tregs, CD4+CD25- non-Tregs, CD4 and CD8 cells were sorted. Comments on this clone: What it binds is unknown.

This receptor was taken from a human donor who received a combined kidney and bone marrow transplant. The sample was CD8+ T cells from blood, taken before the transplant.

Here the CDR3 DNA reads TGTGCCAGCAGTGACCTACGCGGGGGCCACTCCTACAATGAGCAGTTCTTC. Encoded protein: CASSDLRGGHSYNEQFF. This chain joins TRBV6-4 and TRBJ2-1, with D possibly TRBD2 on 7 matching bases. V lost 2 bases and J lost 0, with 14 bases in between. The germline V gene encodes CDR1 MRHNA and CDR2 SNTAGT. The CDR3 spans 17 residues.